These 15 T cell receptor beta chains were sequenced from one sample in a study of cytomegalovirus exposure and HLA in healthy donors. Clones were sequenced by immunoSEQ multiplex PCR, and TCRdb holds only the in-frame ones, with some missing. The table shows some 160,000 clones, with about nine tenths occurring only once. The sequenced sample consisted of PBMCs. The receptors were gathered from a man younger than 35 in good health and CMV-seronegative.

The CDR3 is CASSLATLREQYV. The CDR3 DNA reads TGTGCCAGCAGCTTGGCGACACTGCGGGAGCAGTACGTC. This sequence joins TRBV5-6 and TRBJ2-7, with D hard to call. Trimming shortened V by 0 bases and J by 7 bases, and 11 bases separated the two germline ends. Germline V gene sequence: CDR1 SGHDT, CDR2 YYEEEE. The CDR3 has 13 residues.

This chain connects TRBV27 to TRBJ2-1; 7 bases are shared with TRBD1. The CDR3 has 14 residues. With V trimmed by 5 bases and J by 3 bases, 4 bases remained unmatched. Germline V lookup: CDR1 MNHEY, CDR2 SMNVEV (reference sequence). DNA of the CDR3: TGTGCCAGCAGTCTAGGGGACAGCTACAATGAGCAGTTCTTC. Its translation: CASSLGDSYNEQFF.

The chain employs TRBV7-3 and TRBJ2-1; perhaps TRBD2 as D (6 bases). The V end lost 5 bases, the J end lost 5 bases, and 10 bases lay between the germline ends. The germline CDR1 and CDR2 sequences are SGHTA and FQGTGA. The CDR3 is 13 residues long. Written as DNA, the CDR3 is TGTGCCAGCAGCGCCATAGCGGACAATGAGCAGTTCTTC. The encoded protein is CASSAIADNEQFF.

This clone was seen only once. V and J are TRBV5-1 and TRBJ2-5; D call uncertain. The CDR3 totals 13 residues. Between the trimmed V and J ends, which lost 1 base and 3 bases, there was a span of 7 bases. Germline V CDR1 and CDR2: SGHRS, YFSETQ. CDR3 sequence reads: CASSLSVKETQYF. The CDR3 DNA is TGCGCCAGCAGCTTGAGCGTCAAAGAGACCCAGTACTTC.

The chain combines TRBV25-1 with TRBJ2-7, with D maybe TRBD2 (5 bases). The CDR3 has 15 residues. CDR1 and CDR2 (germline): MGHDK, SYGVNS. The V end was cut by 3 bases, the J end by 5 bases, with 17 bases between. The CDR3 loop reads CASSDLGPNGNEQYF. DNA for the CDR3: TGTGCCAGCAGTGATTTAGGGCCCAACGGGAACGAGCAGTACTTC.

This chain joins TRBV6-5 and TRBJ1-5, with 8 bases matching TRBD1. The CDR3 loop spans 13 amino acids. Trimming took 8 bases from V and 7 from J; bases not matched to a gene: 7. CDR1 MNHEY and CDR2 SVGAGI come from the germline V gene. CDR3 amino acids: CASAEDRAQPQHF. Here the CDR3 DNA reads TGTGCCAGCGCGGAGGACAGGGCCCAGCCCCAGCATTTT.

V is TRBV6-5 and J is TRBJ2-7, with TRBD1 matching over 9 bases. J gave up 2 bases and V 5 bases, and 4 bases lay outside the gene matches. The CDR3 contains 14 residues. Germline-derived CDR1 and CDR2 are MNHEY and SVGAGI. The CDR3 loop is CASSGQGLPYEQYF. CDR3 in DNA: TGTGCCAGCAGTGGACAGGGGCTCCCCTACGAGCAGTACTTC.

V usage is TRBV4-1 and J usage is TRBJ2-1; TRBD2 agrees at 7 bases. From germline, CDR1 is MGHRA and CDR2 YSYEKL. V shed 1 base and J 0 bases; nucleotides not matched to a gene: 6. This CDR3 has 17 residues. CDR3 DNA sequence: TGCGCCAGCAGCCAAGGCCTAGCGGCCAGCTCCTACAATGAGCAGTTCTTC. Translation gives CASSQGLAASSYNEQFF.

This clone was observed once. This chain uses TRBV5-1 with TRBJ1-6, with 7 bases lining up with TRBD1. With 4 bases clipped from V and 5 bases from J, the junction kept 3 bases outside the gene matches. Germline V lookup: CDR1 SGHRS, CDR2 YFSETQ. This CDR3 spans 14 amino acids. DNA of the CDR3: TGCGCCAGCAGCCCGGGACAGAATAATTCACCCCTCCACTTT. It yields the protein CASSPGQNNSPLHF.

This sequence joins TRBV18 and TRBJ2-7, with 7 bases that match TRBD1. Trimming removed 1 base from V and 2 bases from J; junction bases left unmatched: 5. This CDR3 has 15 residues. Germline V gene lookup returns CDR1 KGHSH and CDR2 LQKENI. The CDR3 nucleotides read TGTGCCAGCTCACCACAAGGGACAGATGCCTACGAGCAGTACTTC. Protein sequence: CASSPQGTDAYEQYF. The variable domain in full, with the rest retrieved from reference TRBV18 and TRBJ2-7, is NAGVMQNPRHLVRRRGQEARLRCSPMKGHSHVYWYRQLPEEGLKFMVYLQKENIIDESGMPKERFSAEFPKEGPSILRIQQVVRGDSAAYFCASSPQGTDAYEQYFGPGTRLTVT.

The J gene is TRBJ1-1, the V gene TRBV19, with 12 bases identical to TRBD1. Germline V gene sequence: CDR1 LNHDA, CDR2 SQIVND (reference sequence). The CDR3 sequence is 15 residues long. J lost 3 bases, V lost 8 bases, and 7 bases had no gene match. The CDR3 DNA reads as TGTGCCAGTTCTGGGACAGGGGGCGCGGACACTGAAGCTTTCTTT. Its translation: CASSGTGGADTEAFF.

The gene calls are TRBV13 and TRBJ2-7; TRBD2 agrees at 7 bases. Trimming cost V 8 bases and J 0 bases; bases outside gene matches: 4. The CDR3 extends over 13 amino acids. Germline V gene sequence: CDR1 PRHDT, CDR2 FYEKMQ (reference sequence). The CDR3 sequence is CASGASGSYEQYF. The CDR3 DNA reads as TGTGCCAGCGGAGCTAGCGGCTCCTACGAGCAGTACTTC.

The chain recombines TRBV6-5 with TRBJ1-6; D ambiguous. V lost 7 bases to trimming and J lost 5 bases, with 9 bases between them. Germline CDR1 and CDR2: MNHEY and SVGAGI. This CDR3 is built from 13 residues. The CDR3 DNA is TGTGCCAGCAACGAGGTTAATAATTCACCCCTCCACTTT. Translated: CASNEVNNSPLHF.

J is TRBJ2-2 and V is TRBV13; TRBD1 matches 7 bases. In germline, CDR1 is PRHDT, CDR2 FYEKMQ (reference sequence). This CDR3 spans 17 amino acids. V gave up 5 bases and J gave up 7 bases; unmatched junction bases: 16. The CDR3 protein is CASSPRQGRASGGELFF. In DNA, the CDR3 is TGTGCCAGCAGCCCTCGACAGGGTCGGGCCTCAGGCGGGGAGCTGTTTTTT.

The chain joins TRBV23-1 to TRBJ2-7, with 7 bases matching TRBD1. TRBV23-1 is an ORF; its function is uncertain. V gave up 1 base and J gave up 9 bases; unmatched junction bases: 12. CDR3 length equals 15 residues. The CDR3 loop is CASSQCPRGRQGQYV. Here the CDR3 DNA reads TGCGCCAGCAGTCAATGTCCAAGGGGGAGACAGGGGCAGTACGTC.